A single T cell receptor (beta chain) is shown here with its context. Its matching antigen is unknown. Germline values: CDR1 GTSNPN, CDR2 SVGIG (reference sequence). V was trimmed by 2 bases and J by 6 bases, leaving 11 bases between them. This CDR3 spans 13 amino acids. This specimen comes from a study of cytomegalovirus exposure and HLA in healthy donors. Study overall: Genotyping of about 400 donors showed that around 81% belonged to the Caucasian-associated ancestry cluster.

Study-level points and caveats: CMV serostatus stood as the only immune exposure information on hand. Sequencing likely caused a cluster of highly shared sequence variants.

Primers for the PCR totalled 60 Vbeta and 13 Jbeta. TCRdb keeps only in-frame clones here, not all; method: immunoSEQ multiplex PCR. In the table there are under 85,000 clones, over 70% of which are singletons. V usage is TRBV30 and J usage is TRBJ1-5; D ambiguous. The sample was PBMCs. This clonotype originated in a woman in her forties in good health and CMV-seropositive. CDR3 nucleotides: TGTGCCTGGAGTCATACGGCGGGTCAGCCCCAGCATTTT. Protein: CAWSHTAGQPQHF.